This TCR beta chain was recorded in a study of CD8+ T cells in alopecia areata. Germline assignment: CDR1 SGHVS and CDR2 FNYEAQ. The CDR3 spans 19 residues. V was clipped by 1 base and J by 1 base; unmatched bases: 9. RNA extraction and reverse transcription yielded cDNA as sequencing template. Only in-frame clones appear in the TCRdb table, and some are missing; sequencing was by immunoSEQ multiplex PCR. The data contain roughly 250,000 clones, roughly two thirds of them seen just once; the ten biggest clones take up around 1.2%. This sequence originates from a human donor with alopecia areata. The chain has TRBV7-6 and TRBJ1-6; TRBD1 aligns across 8 bases. Sequenced material: CD4+ T cells sorted from blood, taken at week 0. CDR3 sequence (DNA): TGTGCCAGCAGCTTAGGGGGGACAGGCCCGATGTCCTATAATTCACCCCTCCACTTT. Amino acids: CASSLGGTGPMSYNSPLHF.